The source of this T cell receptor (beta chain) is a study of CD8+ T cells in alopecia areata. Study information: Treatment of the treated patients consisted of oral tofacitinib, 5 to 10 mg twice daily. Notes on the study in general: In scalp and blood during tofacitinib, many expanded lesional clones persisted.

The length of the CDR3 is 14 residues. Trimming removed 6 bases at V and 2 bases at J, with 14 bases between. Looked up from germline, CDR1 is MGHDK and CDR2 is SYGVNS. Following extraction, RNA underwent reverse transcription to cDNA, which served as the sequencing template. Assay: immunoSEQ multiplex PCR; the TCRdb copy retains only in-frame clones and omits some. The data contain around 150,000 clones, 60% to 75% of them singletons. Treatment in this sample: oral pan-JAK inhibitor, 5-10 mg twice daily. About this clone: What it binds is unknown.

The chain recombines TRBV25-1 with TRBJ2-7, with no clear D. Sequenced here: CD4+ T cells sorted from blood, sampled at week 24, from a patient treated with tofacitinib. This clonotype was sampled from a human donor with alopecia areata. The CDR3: CASRGLRRPYEQYF. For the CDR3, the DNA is TGTGCCAGCAGGGGTCTCCGCCGACCCTACGAGCAGTACTTC.